The entry below gives a single TCR beta chain sequence along with its context. The antigen is not known. This sample stems from a study of lymphopenia after photon versus proton radiotherapy. The table came from immunoSEQ multiplex PCR; TCRdb's copy has only in-frame clones and leaves some out. The top ten hold approximately 3% of the sample, which has roughly 41,000 clones, about 83% seen once. Study-wide results and limits: Survival link was tested only in deceased patients; proton benefit remains a possibility. Photon-treated patients lost naive T cells and TCR diversity; proton-treated stayed stable. Oligoclonal CD8+ Temra expansion after nadir drove photon patients' diversity drop. Post-nadir TCR diversity decline inversely tracked overall survival among those who died.

The sequences come from peripheral blood, collected from a patient treated with photon-based radiotherapy. The receptor was isolated from a man aged 50 to 60 with gastric cancer.

CDR3 amino acids: CASSPAFGNTEAFF. For the CDR3, the DNA is TGTGCCAGCTCACCAGCGTTTGGGAACACTGAAGCTTTCTTT. V and J are TRBV18 and TRBJ1-1; D remains ambiguous. Germline assignment: CDR1 KGHSH and CDR2 LQKENI. V lost 2 bases to trimming and J lost 1 base, with 8 bases between them. The CDR3 length is 14 residues.